These 25 T cell receptor beta chains originate from one sample sequenced in a study of cytotoxic CD8 clonotypes in ibrutinib-treated CLL. Only in-frame clones appear in the TCRdb table, and some are missing; sequencing was by immunoSEQ multiplex PCR. Among around 2,500 clones listed, roughly four fifths were seen once. The source was PBMCs, collected before ibrutinib treatment. Receptors were obtained from a human donor with chronic lymphocytic leukemia.

The chain recombines TRBV5-1 with TRBJ2-7, with D possibly being TRBD1 (5 bases). Germline lookup yields CDR1 SGHRS and CDR2 YFSETQ. The CDR3 extends over 14 amino acids. Trimming cost V 3 bases and J 4 bases, with 14 bases left between them. CDR3 bases: TGCGCCAGCAGCTCCCGTGGGGCAGCTTACGAGCAGTACTTC. This translates into CASSSRGAAYEQYF. The full variable domain, rest sourced from reference TRBV5-1 and TRBJ2-7, is KAGVTQTPRYLIKTRGQQVTLSCSPISGHRSVSWYQQTPGQGLQFLFEYFSETQRNKGNFPGRFSGRQFSNSRSEMNVSTLELGDSALYLCASSSRGAAYEQYFGPGTRLTVT.

By share, this clone ranks as large. V usage is TRBV7-9 and J usage is TRBJ2-7, with TRBD1 identical over 9 bases. V lost 3 bases and J lost 5; bases outside the gene matches: 8. There are 15 residues in the CDR3. The germline CDR1 and CDR2 sequences are SEHNR and FQNEAQ (reference sequence). The CDR3 is CASSLDATGGDEQYF. The CDR3 DNA reads TGTGCCAGCAGCTTGGACGCGACAGGGGGGGACGAGCAGTACTTC. The whole variable domain, filled in from reference TRBV7-9 and TRBJ2-7, reads DTGVSQNPRHKITKRGQNVTFRCDPISEHNRLYWYRQTLGQGPEFLTYFQNEAQLEKSRLLSDRFSAERPKGSFSTLEIQRTEQGDSAMYLCASSLDATGGDEQYFGPGTRLTVT.

A single count supports this clone. The rearrangement joins TRBV2 to TRBJ2-1, with no clear D. Trimming stripped 4 bases from V and 5 bases from J, with 6 bases between. This CDR3 comprises 12 residues. The V gene's germline CDR1 is SNHLY and CDR2 FYNNEI. CDR3 amino acids: CASSGSDNEQFF. The CDR3 DNA sequence: TGTGCCAGCAGTGGGTCGGACAATGAGCAGTTCTTC.

This clone occurred once. In DNA form, the CDR3 reads TGTGCCAGCAGCTTACGGAGCGCGGAAGAGACCCAGTACTTC. Translated, it gives CASSLRSAEETQYF. This sequence joins TRBV11-2 and TRBJ2-5; no reliable D call. Trimming removed 2 bases from V and 3 bases from J, with 10 bases in between. This CDR3 is built from 14 residues. The germline CDR1 and CDR2 sequences are SGHAT and FQNNGV.

This chain links TRBV19 with TRBJ1-1; the match to TRBD1 covers 8 bases. The CDR3 runs to 14 residues. Per germline, CDR1 LNHDA and CDR2 SQIVND (reference sequence). Trimming took 9 bases from V and 2 from J; bases not matched to a gene: 8. CDR3 amino acids: CASKKGQANTEAFF. In DNA, the CDR3 is TGTGCCAGCAAGAAGGGACAGGCTAACACTGAAGCTTTCTTT.

There are a few counts of this clone. J is TRBJ2-1 and V is TRBV19; 7 bases are shared with TRBD2. The CDR3 is made up of 15 amino acids. J was trimmed by 10 bases and V by 4 bases; bases with no gene match: 13. In germline, CDR1 is LNHDA, CDR2 SQIVND (reference sequence). CDR3 loop: CASSTSFGGVREQFF. In DNA form, the CDR3 reads TGTGCCAGTAGTACCTCCTTTGGGGGGGTCAGAGAGCAGTTCTTC.

The chain recombines TRBV15 with TRBJ2-7, with D unresolved. V dropped 6 bases and J dropped 5 bases, with 17 bases sitting between them. Germline V gene sequence: CDR1 LNHNV, CDR2 YYDKDF (reference sequence). The CDR3 spans 14 residues. This CDR3 is CATRSSGPLNEQYF. The DNA for the CDR3 is TGTGCCACCAGGTCGTCCGGGCCCCTGAACGAGCAGTACTTC. The full variable domain, in which reference TRBV15 and TRBJ2-7 provide the parts outside the CDR3, is DAMVIQNPRYQVTQFGKPVTLSCSQTLNHNVMYWYQQKSSQAPKLLFHYYDKDFNNEADTPDNFQSRRPNTSFCFLDIRSPGLGDTAMYLCATRSSGPLNEQYFGPGTRLTVT.

Here the CDR3 reads CSVVLGRGYTF. In DNA, the CDR3 is TGCAGCGTTGTTCTGGGTAGGGGCTACACCTTC. The chain has TRBV29-1 and TRBJ1-2, with D unresolved. The CDR3 covers 11 residues. Germline values: CDR1 SQVTM, CDR2 ANQGSEA. Trimming removed 4 bases from V and 8 bases from J, with 11 bases in between.

The chain has TRBV6-1 and TRBJ1-2; D might be TRBD1 (6 bases). This CDR3 is 16 amino acids long. CDR1 MNHNS and CDR2 SASEGT come from the germline V gene. V dropped 0 bases and J dropped 4 bases, with 15 bases sitting between them. CDR3 sequence reads: CASSEAWGQPVYGYTF. For the CDR3, the DNA is TGTGCCAGCAGTGAAGCCTGGGGGCAGCCTGTCTATGGCTACACCTTC.

V is TRBV11-2 and J is TRBJ2-5; TRBD2 might be the D (5 bases). CDR1 is SGHAT, CDR2 FQNNGV, per germline. Deletions cut 2 bases from V and 5 bases from J, with 18 bases between. The CDR3 is 16 amino acids. The CDR3 reads CASSLFLRLSGETQYF. CDR3 coding DNA: TGTGCCAGCAGCTTATTTCTGAGACTATCGGGCGAGACCCAGTACTTC.

V usage is TRBV6-5 and J usage is TRBJ2-7, with a tentative D call TRBD2 (7 bases). CDR1 is MNHEY and CDR2 is SVGAGI in the germline V gene. CDR3 length equals 13 residues. Trimming took off 6 bases at V and 6 bases at J, with 15 bases between the two ends. In DNA, the CDR3 is TGTGCCAGCAGGGGAGGGGGGTCCCGCGAGCAGTACTTC. Encoded protein: CASRGGGSREQYF.

Within the sample, this clone is large (0.1 to 1%). This chain joins TRBV11-2 and TRBJ2-5; perhaps D is TRBD1 or TRBD2 (7 bases each). V dropped 0 bases and J dropped 5 bases, with 13 bases sitting between them. This CDR3 is built from 15 residues. Germline V gene lookup returns CDR1 SGHAT and CDR2 FQNNGV. CDR3 in DNA: TGTGCCAGCAGCTTAGAGGCAGGGGGAGGGGAGACCCAGTACTTC. Translation gives CASSLEAGGGETQYF.

This chain links TRBV2 with TRBJ1-1, with 7 bases aligning to TRBD1. CDR1 and CDR2 (germline): SNHLY, FYNNEI. V dropped 5 bases and J dropped 1; count of bases not matched to a gene: 4. This CDR3 has 14 amino acids. The DNA for the CDR3 is TGTGCCAGCAGTTCACAGGGGAGGAACACTGAAGCTTTCTTT. This translates into CASSSQGRNTEAFF.

The chain carries TRBV5-6 and TRBJ1-1; D is unclear. The CDR3 length is 13 residues. V was clipped by 1 base and J by 2 bases, with 6 bases between them. Germline values: CDR1 SGHDT, CDR2 YYEEEE. CDR3 amino acids: CASSLTVNTEAFF. CDR3 in DNA: TGTGCCAGCAGCTTGACGGTAAACACTGAAGCTTTCTTT.

This clone has only a few counts. As DNA, the CDR3 is TGTGCCACCAGCCTCACGGCAGGATCCGGGGAGCTGTTTTTT. Its translation is CATSLTAGSGELFF. The gene calls are TRBV15 and TRBJ2-2; unclear D gene. Germline V gives CDR1 LNHNV, CDR2 YYDKDF (reference sequence). The CDR3 consists of 14 residues. V was cut by 5 bases and J by 6 bases, with 13 bases left in between. Complete variable domain (other parts from reference TRBV15 and TRBJ2-2): DAMVIQNPRYQVTQFGKPVTLSCSQTLNHNVMYWYQQKSSQAPKLLFHYYDKDFNNEADTPDNFQSRRPNTSFCFLDIRSPGLGDTAMYLCATSLTAGSGELFFGEGSRLTVL.

This clone was seen only a few times. CDR3 in amino acids: CASSVPGEETQYF. The CDR3 region has the DNA TGCGCCAGCAGTGTTCCAGGGGAGGAGACCCAGTACTTC. The chain recombines TRBV5-1 with TRBJ2-5; D might be TRBD1 (6 bases). Germline assignment: CDR1 SGHRS and CDR2 YFSETQ. V was clipped by 5 bases and J by 5 bases, with 13 bases between them. This CDR3 spans 13 amino acids.

This clone is classed as hyperexpanded. Additional DNA sequences in this sample encode the identical CDR3. This chain uses TRBV5-1 with TRBJ2-7, with TRBD2 identical over 16 bases. V was clipped by 3 bases and J by 2 bases; unmatched bases: 20. CDR1 is SGHRS, CDR2 YFSETQ, per germline. The CDR3 spans 22 residues. The CDR3 protein is CASSSWGSRTGLAGGTTYEQYF. In nucleotides, the CDR3 is TGCGCCAGCAGCTCCTGGGGTAGCCGTACGGGACTAGCGGGGGGGACAACCTACGAGCAGTACTTC.

The chain couples TRBV2 to TRBJ2-6, with 9 positions matching TRBD1. Losses at the gene ends were 6 bases for V and 0 bases for J; bases not matched to a gene: 6. The CDR3 totals 17 residues. CDR1 and CDR2 from the germline V gene are SNHLY and FYNNEI. CDR3 sequence (DNA): TGTGCCAGCAGCCTGGACAGGGGCCCCTCTGGGGCCAACGTCCTGACTTTC. It yields the protein CASSLDRGPSGANVLTF.

This clone is large (0.1 to 1%). CDR3: CASSESLSGNTIYF. CDR3 bases: TGTGCCAGCAGTGAGAGTCTCTCTGGAAACACCATATATTTT. This rearrangement joins TRBV6-1 to TRBJ1-3; D remains unclear. With 3 bases removed from V and 0 bases from J, the gap between germline ends came to 6 bases. Germline CDR1 and CDR2: MNHNS and SASEGT. The CDR3 has 14 amino acids.

This chain uses TRBV19 with TRBJ2-2; TRBD2 matches at 15 bases. Germline lookup yields CDR1 LNHDA and CDR2 SQIVND (reference sequence). The CDR3 contains 17 residues. Trimming at V came to 7 bases and at J to 0 bases, leaving 3 bases not matched to a gene. CDR3 sequence: CASIGTSGGTNTGELFF. The CDR3 DNA sequence: TGTGCCAGTATTGGGACTAGCGGGGGGACGAACACCGGGGAGCTGTTTTTT.

The chain links TRBV2 to TRBJ1-1, with a tentative D call TRBD1 (5 bases). The CDR3 contains 16 residues. CDR1 and CDR2 from the germline V gene are SNHLY and FYNNEI. With 6 bases removed from V and 3 bases from J, the gap between germline ends came to 20 bases. DNA for the CDR3: TGTGCCAGCAGCTTCATGGGCAGGGTGGAGGACACTGAAGCTTTCTTT. It specifies CASSFMGRVEDTEAFF.

The chain links TRBV2 to TRBJ1-3; D is undetermined. CDR3 length: 16 residues. CDR1 SNHLY and CDR2 FYNNEI come from the germline V gene. Trimming pared 2 bases from V and 0 bases from J, leaving 11 bases between. Written as DNA, the CDR3 is TGTGCCAGCAGTGAACGGACCGCTAGCTCTGGAAACACCATATATTTT. Protein: CASSERTASSGNTIYF.

The rearrangement joins TRBV7-9 to TRBJ1-4, with 8 bases fitting TRBD1. Looked up from germline, CDR1 is SEHNR and CDR2 is FQNEAQ (reference sequence). Trimming at V came to 3 bases and at J to 8 bases, leaving 2 bases not matched to a gene. The CDR3 totals 13 residues. The CDR3, as DNA: TGTGCCAGCAGCTTTGGACAGGGAGAAAAACTGTTTTTT. This sequence encodes CASSFGQGEKLFF. The full variable domain, completed using reference TRBV7-9 and TRBJ1-4, is DTGVSQNPRHKITKRGQNVTFRCDPISEHNRLYWYRQTLGQGPEFLTYFQNEAQLEKSRLLSDRFSAERPKGSFSTLEIQRTEQGDSAMYLCASSFGQGEKLFFGSGTQLSVL.

By share of the sample, this clone is large (0.1 to 1%). The rearrangement uses TRBV27 and TRBJ1-2; no reliable D call. The CDR3 extends over 15 amino acids. CDR1 is MNHEY, CDR2 SMNVEV, per germline (reference sequence). V lost 3 bases and J lost 3, with 14 bases in between. The CDR3 DNA follows: TGTGCCAGCAGTTTGGCCCCCGGTGTGGACTATGGCTACACCTTC. Amino acid sequence: CASSLAPGVDYGYTF.

This chain uses TRBV11-2 with TRBJ2-3, with a possible D match to TRBD1 (5 bases). Germline V gene sequence: CDR1 SGHAT, CDR2 FQNNGV. The CDR3 spans 15 residues. V was cut by 0 bases and J by 5 bases, with 12 bases left in between. The CDR3 bases are TGTGCCAGCAGCTTAGATGATTGGGGCAAAGATACGCAGTATTTT. This encodes CASSLDDWGKDTQYF. Full variable domain (outside the CDR3, taken from reference TRBV11-2 and TRBJ2-3): EAGVAQSPRYKIIEKRQSVAFWCNPISGHATLYWYQQILGQGPKLLIQFQNNGVVDDSQLPKDRFSAERLKGVDSTLKIQPAKLEDSAVYLCASSLDDWGKDTQYFGPGTRLTVL.